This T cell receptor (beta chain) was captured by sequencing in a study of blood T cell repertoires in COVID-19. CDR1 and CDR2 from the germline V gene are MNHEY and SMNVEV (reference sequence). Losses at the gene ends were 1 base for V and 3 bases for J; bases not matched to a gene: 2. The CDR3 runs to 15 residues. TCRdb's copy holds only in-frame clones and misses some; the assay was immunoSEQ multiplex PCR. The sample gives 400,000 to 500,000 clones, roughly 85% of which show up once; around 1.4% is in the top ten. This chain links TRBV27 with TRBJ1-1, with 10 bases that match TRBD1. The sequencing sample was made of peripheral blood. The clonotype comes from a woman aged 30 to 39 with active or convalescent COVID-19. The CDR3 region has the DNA TGTGCCAGCAGTTTATTAGGGACAGGGGACACTGAAGCTTTCTTT. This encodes CASSLLGTGDTEAFF.